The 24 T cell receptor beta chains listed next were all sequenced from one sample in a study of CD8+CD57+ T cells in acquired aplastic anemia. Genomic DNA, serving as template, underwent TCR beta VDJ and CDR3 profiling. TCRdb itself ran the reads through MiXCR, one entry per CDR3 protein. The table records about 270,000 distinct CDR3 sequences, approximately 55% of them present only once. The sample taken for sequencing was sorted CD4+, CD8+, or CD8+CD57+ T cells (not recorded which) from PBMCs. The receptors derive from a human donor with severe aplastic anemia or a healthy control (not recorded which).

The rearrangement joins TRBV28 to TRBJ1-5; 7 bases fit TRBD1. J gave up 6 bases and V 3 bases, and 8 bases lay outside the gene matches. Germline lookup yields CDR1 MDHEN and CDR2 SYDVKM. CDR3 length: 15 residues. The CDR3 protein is CASSFLGGGGQPQHF. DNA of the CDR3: TGTGCCAGCAGTTTTCTAGGGGGCGGGGGTCAGCCCCAGCATTTT. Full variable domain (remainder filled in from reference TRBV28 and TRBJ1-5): DVKVTQSSRYLVKRTGEKVFLECVQDMDHENMFWYRQDPGLGLRLIYFSYDVKMKEKGDIPEGYSVSREKKERFSLILESASTNQTSMYLCASSFLGGGGQPQHFGDGTRLSIL.

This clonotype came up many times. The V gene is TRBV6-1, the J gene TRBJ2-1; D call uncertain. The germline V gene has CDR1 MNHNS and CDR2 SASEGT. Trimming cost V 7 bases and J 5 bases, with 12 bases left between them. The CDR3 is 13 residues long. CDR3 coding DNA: TGTGCCAGCACCGAACGGAAAAACAATGAGCAGTTCTTC. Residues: CASTERKNNEQFF.

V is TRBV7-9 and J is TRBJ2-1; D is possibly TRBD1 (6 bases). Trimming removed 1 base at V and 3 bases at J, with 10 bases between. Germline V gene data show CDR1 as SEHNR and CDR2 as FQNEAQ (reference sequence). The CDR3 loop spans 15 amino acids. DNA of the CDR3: TGTGCCAGCAGCTTAGAGGGGACATTCTACAATGAGCAGTTCTTC. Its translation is CASSLEGTFYNEQFF.

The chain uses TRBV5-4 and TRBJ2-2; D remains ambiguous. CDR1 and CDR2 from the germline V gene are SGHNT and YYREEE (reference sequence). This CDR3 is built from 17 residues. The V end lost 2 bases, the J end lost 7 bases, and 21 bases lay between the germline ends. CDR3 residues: CASSLALSSPWDGELFF. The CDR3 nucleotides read TGTGCCAGCAGCTTAGCTCTCAGTTCCCCCTGGGACGGGGAGCTGTTTTTT.

CDR3 bases: TGTGCCAGTAGCCAGGGTGGATCACCCCTCCACTTT. It codes for CASSQGGSPLHF. V and J are TRBV19 and TRBJ1-6; D possibly corresponds to TRBD1 (5 bases). Per germline, CDR1 LNHDA and CDR2 SQIVND (reference sequence). The CDR3 loop spans 12 amino acids. Trimming pared 6 bases from V and 10 bases from J, leaving 10 bases between. The whole variable domain, remainder taken from reference TRBV19 and TRBJ1-6, is DGGITQSPKYLFRKEGQNVTLSCEQNLNHDAMYWYRQDPGQGLRLIYYSQIVNDFQKGDIAEGYSVSREKKESFPLTVTSAQKNPTAFYLCASSQGGSPLHFGNGTRLTVT.

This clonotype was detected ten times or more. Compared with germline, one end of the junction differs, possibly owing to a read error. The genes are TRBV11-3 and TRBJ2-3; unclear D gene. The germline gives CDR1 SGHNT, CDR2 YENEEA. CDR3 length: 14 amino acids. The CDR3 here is CASSLDGNTDTQYF. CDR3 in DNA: TGTGCCAGCAGCCTAGATGGGAACACAGATACGCAGTATTTT.

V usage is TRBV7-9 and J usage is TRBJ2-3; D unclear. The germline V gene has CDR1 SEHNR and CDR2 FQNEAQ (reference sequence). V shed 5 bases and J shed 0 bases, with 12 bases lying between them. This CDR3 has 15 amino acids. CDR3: CASSPTEISTDTQYF. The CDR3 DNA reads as TGTGCCAGCAGCCCTACGGAAATAAGCACAGATACGCAGTATTTT.

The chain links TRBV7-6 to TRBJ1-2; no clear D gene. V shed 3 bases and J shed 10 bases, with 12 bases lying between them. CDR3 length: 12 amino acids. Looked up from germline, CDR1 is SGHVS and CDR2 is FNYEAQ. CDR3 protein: CASSFSEDFYTF. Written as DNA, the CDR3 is TGTGCCAGCAGCTTCTCGGAGGATTTCTACACCTTC.

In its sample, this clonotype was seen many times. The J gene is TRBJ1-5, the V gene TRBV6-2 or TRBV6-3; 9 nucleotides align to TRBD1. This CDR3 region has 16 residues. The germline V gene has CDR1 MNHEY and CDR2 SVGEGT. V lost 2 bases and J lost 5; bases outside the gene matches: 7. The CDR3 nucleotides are TGTGCCAGCAGTTACAGGGGACAGGGCCAGGATCAGCCCCAGCATTTT. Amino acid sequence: CASSYRGQGQDQPQHF.

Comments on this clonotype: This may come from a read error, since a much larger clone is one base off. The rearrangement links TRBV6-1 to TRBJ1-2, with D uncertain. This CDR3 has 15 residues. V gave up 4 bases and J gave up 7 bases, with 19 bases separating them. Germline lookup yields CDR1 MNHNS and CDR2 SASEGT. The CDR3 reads CASSGSRVVAPGYTF. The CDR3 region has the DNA TGTGCCAGCAGTGGGTCCAGAGTCGTTGCCCCTGGCTACACCTTC.

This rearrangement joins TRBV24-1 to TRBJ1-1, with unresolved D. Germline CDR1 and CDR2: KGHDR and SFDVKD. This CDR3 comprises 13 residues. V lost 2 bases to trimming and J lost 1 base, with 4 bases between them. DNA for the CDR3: TGTGCCACCAGTGATTCTGGGAACACTGAAGCTTTCTTT. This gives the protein CATSDSGNTEAFF.

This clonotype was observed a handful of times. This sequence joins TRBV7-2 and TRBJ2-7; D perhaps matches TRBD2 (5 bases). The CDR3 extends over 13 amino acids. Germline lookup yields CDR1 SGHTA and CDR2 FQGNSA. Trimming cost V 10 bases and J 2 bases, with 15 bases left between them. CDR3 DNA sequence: TGTGCCACCGCGGGCACAGAAGCCTACGAGCAGTACTTC. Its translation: CATAGTEAYEQYF.

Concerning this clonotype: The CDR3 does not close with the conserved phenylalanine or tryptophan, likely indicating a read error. The CDR3: CASSSRAWGTGELFY. The CDR3 DNA sequence: TGTGCCAGCAGTTCCCGGGCCTGGGGGACCGGGGAGCTGTTTTAT. The V call is TRBV12-3 or TRBV12-4, the J call TRBJ2-2; D may correspond to TRBD1 or TRBD2 (5 bases each). The CDR3 totals 15 residues. V shed 4 bases and J shed 5 bases, with 14 bases lying between them.

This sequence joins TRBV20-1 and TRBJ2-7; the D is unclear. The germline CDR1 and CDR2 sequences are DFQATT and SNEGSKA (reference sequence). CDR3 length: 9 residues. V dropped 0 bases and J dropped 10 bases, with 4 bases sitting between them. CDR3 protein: CSARETQYF. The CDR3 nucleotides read TGCAGTGCTAGAGAAACCCAGTACTTC.

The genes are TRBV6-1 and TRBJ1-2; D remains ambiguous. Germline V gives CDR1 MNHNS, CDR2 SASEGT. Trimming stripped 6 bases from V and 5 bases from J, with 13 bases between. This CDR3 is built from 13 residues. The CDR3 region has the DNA TGTGCCAGCAGGGGCGAAGGGAAATATGGCTACACCTTC. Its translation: CASRGEGKYGYTF.

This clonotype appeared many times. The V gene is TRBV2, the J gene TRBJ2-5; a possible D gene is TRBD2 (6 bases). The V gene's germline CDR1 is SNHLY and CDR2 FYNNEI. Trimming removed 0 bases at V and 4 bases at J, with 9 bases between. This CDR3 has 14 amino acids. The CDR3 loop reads CASSEAGGGETQYF. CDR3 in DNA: TGTGCCAGCAGTGAAGCGGGGGGAGGAGAGACCCAGTACTTC.

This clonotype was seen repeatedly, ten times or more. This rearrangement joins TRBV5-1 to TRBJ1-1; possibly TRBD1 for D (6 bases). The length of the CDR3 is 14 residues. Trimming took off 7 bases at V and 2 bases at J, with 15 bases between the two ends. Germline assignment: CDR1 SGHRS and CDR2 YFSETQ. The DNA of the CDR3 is TGCGCCAGCGGCCAACAGGGTTTCAACACTGAAGCTTTCTTT. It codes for CASGQQGFNTEAFF.

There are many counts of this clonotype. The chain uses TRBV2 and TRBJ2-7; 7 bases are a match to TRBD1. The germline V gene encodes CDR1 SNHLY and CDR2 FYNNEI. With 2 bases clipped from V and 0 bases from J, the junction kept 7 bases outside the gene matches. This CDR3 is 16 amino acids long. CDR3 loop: CASSEPDRDSSYEQYF. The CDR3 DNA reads TGTGCCAGCAGTGAACCAGACCGGGACAGCTCCTACGAGCAGTACTTC.

The CDR3 DNA is TGTGCCAGCAGTACATTAGCGGGGGCCCAAGAGACCCAGTACTTC. This codes for CASSTLAGAQETQYF. V usage is TRBV2 and J usage is TRBJ2-5, with 9 nucleotides matching TRBD2. The CDR3 is 15 amino acids. Germline V gives CDR1 SNHLY, CDR2 FYNNEI. Trimming removed 5 bases from V and 1 base from J; junction bases left unmatched: 5.

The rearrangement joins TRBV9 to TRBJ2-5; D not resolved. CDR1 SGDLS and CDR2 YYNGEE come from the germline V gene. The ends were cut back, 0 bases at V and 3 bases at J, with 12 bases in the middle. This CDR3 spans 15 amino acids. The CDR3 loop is CASSVVGRGEETQYF. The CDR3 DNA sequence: TGTGCCAGCAGCGTAGTAGGCCGAGGAGAAGAGACCCAGTACTTC. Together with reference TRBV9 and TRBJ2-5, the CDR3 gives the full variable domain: DSGVTQTPKHLITATGQRVTLRCSPRSGDLSVYWYQQSLDQGLQFLIQYYNGEERAKGNILERFSAQQFPDLHSELNLSSLELGDSALYFCASSVVGRGEETQYFGPGTRLLVL.

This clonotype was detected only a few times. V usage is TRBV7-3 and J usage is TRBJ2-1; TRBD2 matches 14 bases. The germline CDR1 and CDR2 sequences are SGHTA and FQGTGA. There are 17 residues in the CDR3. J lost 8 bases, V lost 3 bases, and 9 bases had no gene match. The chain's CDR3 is CASSFTSTSGGAHEQFF. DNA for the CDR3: TGTGCCAGCAGCTTCACCTCGACTAGCGGGGGGGCTCATGAGCAGTTCTTC.

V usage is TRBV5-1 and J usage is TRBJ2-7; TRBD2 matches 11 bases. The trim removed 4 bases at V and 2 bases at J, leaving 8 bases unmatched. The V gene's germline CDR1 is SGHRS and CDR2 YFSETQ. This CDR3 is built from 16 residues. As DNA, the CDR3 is TGCGCCAGCAGCCCGGGCGGGACTAGCGGTCCCTACGAGCAGTACTTC. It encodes CASSPGGTSGPYEQYF.

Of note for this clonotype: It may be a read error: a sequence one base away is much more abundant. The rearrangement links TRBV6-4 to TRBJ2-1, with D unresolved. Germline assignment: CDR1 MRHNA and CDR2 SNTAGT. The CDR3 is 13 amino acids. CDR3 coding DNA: TGTGCCAGCAGCCTGACTGGGAACAATAAGCAGTTCTTC. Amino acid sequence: CASSLTGNNKQFF.

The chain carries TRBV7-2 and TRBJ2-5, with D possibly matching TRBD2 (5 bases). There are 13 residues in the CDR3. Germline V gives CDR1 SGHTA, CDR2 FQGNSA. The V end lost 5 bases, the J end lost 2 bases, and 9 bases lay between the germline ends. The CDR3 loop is CASSPGDQETQYF. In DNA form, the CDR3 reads TGTGCCAGCAGCCCCGGGGATCAAGAGACCCAGTACTTC.